This T cell receptor beta chain was obtained from a study of shared clonotypes between healthy human individuals. TCRdb's copy holds only in-frame clones and misses some; the assay was immunoSEQ multiplex PCR. The sample has over a million clones, around 97% seen once. Germline values: CDR1 SGHNT, CDR2 YYREEE (reference sequence). The V end was cut by 4 bases, the J end by 4 bases, with 14 bases between. The CDR3 extends over 14 amino acids. The material sequenced was naive CD4+ T cells sorted from blood. Subset: CD45RA+ positively selected. This chain joins TRBV5-4 and TRBJ2-5, with D possibly being TRBD2 (6 bases). The source is a man aged 25 to 40 in good health. The CDR3 DNA sequence: TGTGCCAGCAGCCGAACGGAGGGGCGAGAGACCCAGTACTTC. It codes for CASSRTEGRETQYF.